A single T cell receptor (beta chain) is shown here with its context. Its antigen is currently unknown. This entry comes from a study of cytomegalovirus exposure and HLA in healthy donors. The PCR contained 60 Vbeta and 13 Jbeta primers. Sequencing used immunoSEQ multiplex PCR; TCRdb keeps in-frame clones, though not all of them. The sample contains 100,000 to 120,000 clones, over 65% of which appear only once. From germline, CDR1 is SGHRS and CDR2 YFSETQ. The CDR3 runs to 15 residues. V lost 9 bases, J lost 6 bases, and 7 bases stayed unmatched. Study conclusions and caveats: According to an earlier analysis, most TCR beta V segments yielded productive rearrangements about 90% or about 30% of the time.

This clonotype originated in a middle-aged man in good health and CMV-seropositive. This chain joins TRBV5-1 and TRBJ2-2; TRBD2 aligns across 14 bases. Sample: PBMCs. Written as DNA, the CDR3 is TGCGCCACCTCGGGACTAGCGGGAGCGCCCGGGGAGCTGTTTTTT. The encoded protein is CATSGLAGAPGELFF.